Listed below are T cell receptor beta chains from one sample, sequenced in a study of T cell responses to AZD1222 COVID-19 vaccine. Method: immunoSEQ multiplex PCR; TCRdb's copy keeps in-frame clones and lacks some. The data show about 120,000 clones, with 70% to 90% seen just once and 25% to 30% held by the top ten. The sequences come from peripheral blood, collected on day 0 of AZD1222 vaccination. The source is an adult in good health. The CDR3 runs from the conserved cysteine through the conserved F or W. A D gene is named only where the DNA matches it firmly. The size field is filled for only some rows; it gives once, few, many or a size class.

TRBJ2-7 | TRBD2 | TRBV6-1 | . | TGTGCCAGCAGTGATGGACTAGCGGGACTTTACTCCTACGAGCAGTACTTC | CASSDGLAGLYSYEQYF
TRBJ2-2 | . | TRBV6-5 | . | TGTGCCAGCAGTTACTCGGGTTATGGGACCGGGGAGCTGTTTTTT | CASSYSGYGTGELFF
TRBJ1-4 | TRBD1 | TRBV19 | . | TGTGCCAGTAGTATTGGGGGGACAGGGACCCGTGAAAAACTGTTTTTT | CASSIGGTGTREKLFF
TRBJ1-1 | . | TRBV7-9 | . | TGTGCCAGCAGCCGAGGGGCCATGAACACTGAAGCTTTCTTT | CASSRGAMNTEAFF
TRBJ2-7 | TRBD1 | TRBV29-1 | . | TGCAGCGTTGCATCACAGGGGATCTACGAGCAGTACTTC | CSVASQGIYEQYF
TRBJ2-3 | . | TRBV27 | few | TGTGCCAGCAGAGAGAGAGATACGCAGTATTTT | CASRERDTQYF
TRBJ1-5 | TRBD1 | TRBV5-1 | . | TGCGCCAGCAGCTGGACAGGGCTGGGACAGCCCCAGCATTTT | CASSWTGLGQPQHF
TRBJ1-5 | . | TRBV10-3 | . | TGTGCCATCGCGAGGGAAAAGAGCAATCAGCCCCAGCATTTT | CAIAREKSNQPQHF
TRBJ2-2 | . | TRBV7-3 | . | TGTGCCAGCAGTCAATCCCGGGACGCAGGCGGCGGGGAGCTGTTTTTT | CASSQSRDAGGGELFF
TRBJ2-7 | . | TRBV4-1 | . | TGCGCCAGCAGCCAAGGGACGGGCTACGAGCAGTACTTC | CASSQGTGYEQYF
TRBJ2-5 | . | TRBV7-3 | . | TGTGCCAGCAGCTTAAGGGGGAGCGAAGGAGAGACCCAGTACTTC | CASSLRGSEGETQYF
TRBJ1-1 | . | TRBV10-3 | once | TGTGCCATCAGGGAGGGGGGCCTGAACACTGAAGCTTTCTTT | CAIREGGLNTEAFF
TRBJ2-7 | . | TRBV4-2 | few | TGTGCCAGCAGTGGGCTCGTTAGCTACGAGCAGTACTTC | CASSGLVSYEQYF
TRBJ1-3 | . | TRBV18 | few | TGTGCCAGCTCACCACCGCACAGCTCTGGAAACACCATATATTTT | CASSPPHSSGNTIYF
TRBJ2-7 | TRBD1 | TRBV6-5 | . | TGTGCCAGCAGTTACTCCCAGGGGGTCTACGAGCAGTACTTC | CASSYSQGVYEQYF
TRBJ2-7 | . | TRBV6-5 | . | TGTGCCAGCAGACCAGGAGCACGGTACGAGCAGTACTTC | CASRPGARYEQYF